Presented here are 9 T cell receptor beta chains from one specimen sequenced in a study of T-cell memory formation after mild COVID-19 (dated by TCRdb to the early 2020s). The library was produced with 5' RACE. This sample was sequenced with an Illumina NovaSeq 6000. TCRdb trimmed public reads at Q25 via fastp, called clones via MiXCR and kept in-frame beta chains. Each entry merges the rows of one CDR3 protein and shows their most common DNA and genes. The sample table records over 130,000 distinct CDR3 sequences; 11% to 15% of these occur just once. The ten largest clones capture about 26% of the sample. The sample comprised PBMCs or a T cell subset sorted from them (not recorded which). All receptors come from an adult woman who had mild COVID-19 (a few samples of this study predate the infection). The sample titles of this study are shuffled in the database, so cell type and time point are left out; the donor was told from shared clones.

This clonotype has more than one count but fewer than ten. V gene TRBV7-9 combines with J gene TRBJ2-7; D gene ambiguous. CDR1 and CDR2 (germline): SEHNR, FQNEAQ (reference sequence). The CDR3 has 13 amino acids. V was pared by 5 bases and J by 3 bases, with 11 bases between. CDR3 amino acids: CASSPIRFYEQYF. As DNA, the CDR3 is TGTGCCAGCAGCCCAATCAGATTCTACGAGCAGTACTTC. The full variable domain, completed using reference TRBV7-9 and TRBJ2-7, is DTGVSQNPRHKITKRGQNVTFRCDPISEHNRLYWYRQTLGQGPEFLTYFQNEAQLEKSRLLSDRFSAERPKGSFSTLEIQRTEQGDSAMYLCASSPIRFYEQYFGPGTRLTVT.

This clonotype has only a few counts. V is TRBV6-5 and J is TRBJ2-6, with TRBD1 as a possible D gene (6 bases). V was shortened by 8 bases and J by 4 bases, with 15 bases between the two germline ends. CDR1 is MNHEY and CDR2 is SVGAGI in the germline V gene. The CDR3 has 15 residues. The CDR3 nucleotides are TGTGCCAGCGGCTCCCAGGGGTCCGGGGCCAACGTCCTGACTTTC. Protein sequence: CASGSQGSGANVLTF.

The table lists this clonotype with a few counts. The J gene is TRBJ2-3, the V gene TRBV12-3 or TRBV12-4; 11 bases match TRBD2. V was pared by 6 bases and J by 0 bases, with 11 bases of the junction left unmatched. There are 18 residues in the CDR3. The CDR3 DNA sequence: TGTGCCAGCAGCCTCGGCCCGGGACTAGCGGTCAGCACAGATACGCAGTATTTT. This codes for CASSLGPGLAVSTDTQYF.

This chain links TRBV29-1 with TRBJ1-2; TRBD1 might be the D (5 bases). Looked up from germline, CDR1 is SQVTM and CDR2 is ANQGSEA. V lost 5 bases and J 3 bases, leaving 7 bases between the germline ends. The CDR3 consists of 11 residues. The CDR3 loop is CSVKTDYGYTF. CDR3 in DNA: TGCAGCGTTAAGACAGACTATGGCTACACCTTC.

The chain employs TRBV4-1 and TRBJ2-3; TRBD2 agrees at 12 bases. V lost 3 bases and J lost 4; bases outside the gene matches: 5. The CDR3 is 16 amino acids. CDR1 and CDR2 (germline): MGHRA, YSYEKL. The CDR3 DNA reads TGCGCCAGCAGCCATAGTACTAGCGGGGGGCCAGATACGCAGTATTTT. It is translated as CASSHSTSGGPDTQYF.

This clonotype was counted between two and nine times. The rearrangement uses TRBV4-1 and TRBJ1-2, with D perhaps TRBD1 (6 bases). V lost 3 bases, J lost 4 bases, and 21 bases lay in between. Germline CDR1 MGHRA, CDR2 YSYEKL. The CDR3 runs to 17 residues. The CDR3 is CASSHMPWGRGAYGYTF. The DNA of the CDR3 is TGCGCCAGCAGCCATATGCCCTGGGGCAGGGGTGCCTATGGCTACACCTTC.

This clonotype was detected a few times. This sequence joins TRBV6-1 and TRBJ2-5; 9 nucleotides agree with TRBD2. Losses at the gene ends were 8 bases for V and 3 bases for J; bases not matched to a gene: 7. Germline CDR1 MNHNS, CDR2 SASEGT. The CDR3 is made up of 14 amino acids. DNA for the CDR3: TGTGCCAGCTCCAAGTCTAGCGGGGAAGAGACCCAGTACTTC. Protein product: CASSKSSGEETQYF.

V usage is TRBV2 and J usage is TRBJ2-2; possible D gene TRBD2, 6 bases. Looked up from germline, CDR1 is SNHLY and CDR2 is FYNNEI. This CDR3 has 16 amino acids. Trimming cost V 5 bases and J 0 bases, with 13 bases left between them. CDR3 residues: CASSSDLAPNTGELFF. The DNA for the CDR3 is TGTGCCAGCAGTTCAGACCTAGCGCCGAACACCGGGGAGCTGTTTTTT.

This chain connects TRBV2 to TRBJ1-5; D is ambiguous. The V end was cut by 6 bases, the J end by 6 bases, with 15 bases between. This CDR3 region has 14 residues. From germline, CDR1 is SNHLY and CDR2 FYNNEI. The CDR3 sequence is CASSLLEFTQPQHF. The DNA of the CDR3 is TGTGCCAGCAGCTTGTTAGAATTCACTCAGCCCCAGCATTTT.